The T cell receptor beta chain under discussion was sequenced for a study of T cells after yellow fever vaccination. The wider study: The fractions with low cell numbers were processed using SMART-Seq v4 Ultra Low Input.

Many counts were recorded for this clonotype. TCRdb reanalysed the 5' RACE reads using MiXCR and keeps one entry per CDR3 protein. Altogether tens of thousands of distinct CDR3 sequences are present, over 4.5% being singletons, with the ten largest covering about 38%. V was pared by 6 bases and J by 5 bases, with 4 bases of the junction left unmatched. The length of the CDR3 is 14 residues. Sequencing was performed on CD8+ T cells sorted from PBMCs, taken 10 days after the yellow fever booster vaccination. This chain joins TRBV12-3 or TRBV12-4 and TRBJ2-5, with 12 bases that match TRBD2. The receptor's source is a man aged 25 to 40 who received the YFV17D yellow fever vaccine. CDR3 DNA: TGTGCCAGCAGGACTAGCGGGAGTTGGGAGACCCAGTACTTC. This sequence encodes CASRTSGSWETQYF.